Listed below are T cell receptor beta chains from one sample, sequenced in a study of T cell responses to AZD1222 COVID-19 vaccine. Only in-frame clones appear in the TCRdb table, and some are missing; sequencing was by immunoSEQ multiplex PCR. Of 110,000 or so clones in the sample, roughly 91% were seen once. The sequenced sample was peripheral blood, obtained 28 days after the second AZD1222 dose. The receptors derive from an adult who received the AZD1222 COVID-19 vaccine. Both conserved end residues are part of each CDR3. The order of the fields is V gene, clone size, J gene, D gene, CDR3 DNA, CDR3 protein. A D gene is named only where the DNA matches it firmly. The size entry is marked missing in some rows and otherwise reads once, few, many or a size class.

TRBV7-3	once	TRBJ2-1	-	TGTGCCAGCTCCCTTATCGCGGGACCTTACAATGAGCAGTTCTTC	CASSLIAGPYNEQFF
TRBV7-9	-	TRBJ1-2	-	TGTGCCAGCAGCCCACTGCTCTCAGATAGCTACACCTTC	CASSPLLSDSYTF
TRBV27	-	TRBJ2-2	TRBD2	TGTGCCAGCACGATGATCCTAGCGGGAGGCCAGAACACCGGGGAGCTGTTTTTT	CASTMILAGGQNTGELFF
TRBV19	once	TRBJ1-6	TRBD1	TGTGCCAGTAGTATAGCCGGGACAGGACGAAGTTCACCCCTCCACTTT	CASSIAGTGRSSPLHF
TRBV6-6	-	TRBJ1-2	TRBD1	TGTGCCAGCAGTTACCCAGGACAGGATGAGGGCTACACCTTC	CASSYPGQDEGYTF
TRBV3-1/TRBV3-2	-	TRBJ1-1	-	TGTGCCAGCAGCCAGGGGAACACTGAAGCTTTCTTT	CASSQGNTEAFF
TRBV3-1/TRBV3-2	few	TRBJ1-4	-	TGTGCCAGCAGCCGGAGGGACACAGGAGAAAAACTGTTTTTT	CASSRRDTGEKLFF
TRBV5-1	-	TRBJ1-1	TRBD1	TGCGCCAGCAGCGGACAGGTTCGGGGCACTGAAGCTTTCTTT	CASSGQVRGTEAFF
TRBV16	-	TRBJ1-2	TRBD1	TGTGCCAGCAGCCAATCGACAGGGTTATATGGCTACACCTTC	CASSQSTGLYGYTF
TRBV6-5	-	TRBJ1-2	-	TGTGCCAGCTCTCCCAGGGGCTATGGCTACACCTTC	CASSPRGYGYTF
TRBV11-2	-	TRBJ2-7	TRBD2	TGTGCCAGCAGCAAGAAGATTGGACTAGGCTCGTACGAGCAGTACTTC	CASSKKIGLGSYEQYF
TRBV11-2	-	TRBJ1-2	-	TGTGCCAGCAGCTTAGAGTCAGGAAACTATGGCTACACCTTC	CASSLESGNYGYTF
TRBV19	-	TRBJ1-2	TRBD1	TGTGCCAGTCACTCCCAGGACAGGGCATTCGGCTACACCTTC	CASHSQDRAFGYTF
TRBV28	-	TRBJ2-3	-	TGTGCCAGTTACCCGGCCGTCGTCTGGGATACGCAGTATTTT	CASYPAVVWDTQYF
TRBV28	-	TRBJ2-4	-	TGTGCCAGCAGTCCATCACAAAGCGGAATAGCCAAAAACATTCAGTACTTC	CASSPSQSGIAKNIQYF
TRBV2	-	TRBJ1-3	-	TGTGCCAGCAGCCCTGACTGGAGCTCTGGAAACACCATATATTTT	CASSPDWSSGNTIYF
TRBV15	-	TRBJ1-2	-	TGTGCCACCAGCAGGGAGGGGGGTCATTGGGGCTACACCTTC	CATSREGGHWGYTF
TRBV20-1	-	TRBJ1-5	-	TGCAGTGCTAGTGGTAGGGAAAATCAGCCCCAGCATTTT	CSASGRENQPQHF
TRBV9	-	TRBJ1-2	-	TGTGCCAGCAGCGTAGAAGGACGCTATGGCTACACCTTC	CASSVEGRYGYTF
TRBV7-6	-	TRBJ2-1	-	TGTGCCAGCAGCTTTAAGGCCCATGAGCAGTTCTTC	CASSFKAHEQFF
TRBV18	-	TRBJ1-2	TRBD1	TGTGCCAGCTCACCTGGGACAGGGGACTATGGCTACACCTTC	CASSPGTGDYGYTF
TRBV9	-	TRBJ1-5	-	TGTGCCAGCTCCCCTGACCAATCCAATCAGCCCCAGCATTTT	CASSPDQSNQPQHF
TRBV10-3	-	TRBJ1-6	-	TGTGCCATCAGTGACAGGGCCTCGGAATCACCCCTCCACTTT	CAISDRASESPLHF
TRBV18	-	TRBJ1-2	TRBD1	TGTGCCAGCTCACCAGTGCAGGGGGCCGGCTATGGCTACACCTTC	CASSPVQGAGYGYTF
TRBV7-3	-	TRBJ2-3	-	TGTGCCAGCAGCTTAGCGGGACTTGTTAGCACAGATACGCAGTATTTT	CASSLAGLVSTDTQYF
TRBV30	-	TRBJ1-6	TRBD1	TGTGCCTGGAGTGGACAGGGGTTAGGGCCCCTCCACTTT	CAWSGQGLGPLHF
TRBV6-5	-	TRBJ2-5	TRBD1	TGTGCCAGCAGTTATACAGGGGCCCAAGAGACCCAGTACTTC	CASSYTGAQETQYF
TRBV6-2/TRBV6-3	-	TRBJ2-1	TRBD2	TGTGCCAGCAGCCACGGACTAGCGGGGGGATATCCCTACAATGAGCAGTTCTTC	CASSHGLAGGYPYNEQFF
TRBV21-1	-	TRBJ1-1	-	TGTGCCAGCAGCAAAGAAGGGGACACTGAAGCTTTCTTT	CASSKEGDTEAFF
TRBV27	once	TRBJ2-5	TRBD2	TGTGCCAGCAAAGGGACTAGCGGGTGGAGGGAGACCCAGTACTTC	CASKGTSGWRETQYF
TRBV30	-	TRBJ2-7	-	TGTGCCTGGAGTGCCGGGACACGCTCTTCCTACGAGCAGTACTTC	CAWSAGTRSSYEQYF
TRBV30	few	TRBJ1-1	-	TGTGCCTGGAGTATCTCGCGAGATGTCGGGTTCTTGAACACTGAAGCTTTCTTT	CAWSISRDVGFLNTEAFF